The clone carrying this T cell receptor beta chain was picked up a small number of times. Its cognate antigen is unknown. Germline V gene lookup returns CDR1 LNHNV and CDR2 YYDKDF (reference sequence). The CDR3 is 15 amino acids. Trimming removed 5 bases at V and 3 bases at J, with 17 bases between. Carried by the TCR beta cDNA libraries were unique molecular identifiers. Once about 0.95 to 10 million T cells were used, about 510,000 cDNA molecules resulted. Each CDR3 protein is one row after TCRdb ran MiXCR on the PCR reads. The table records 750,000 to 950,000 distinct CDR3 sequences, around 50% of them present only once. The sample is drawn from a study of post-analysis software for immune sequencing data. The overall study: Several disease courses (relapsing-remitting, secondary progressive and progressive-relapsing) of multiple sclerosis were included. Study-wide results and caveats: When patients were compared with controls, about five TRBV segments were more frequent, TRBV5-6, TRBV5-1 and TRBV20-1 among them. F measure grouped same-batch samples tightly together. Multiple sclerosis was associated with a significant reduction in normalized Chao1 diversity relative to controls.

The receptor comes from a girl between 5 and 17 years old with multiple sclerosis. The rearrangement joins TRBV15 to TRBJ2-7; D remains unclear. Sequencing was done on a sample of blood. CDR3 region: CATSPLLGKVYEQYF. For the CDR3, the DNA is TGTGCCACCAGCCCCTTATTGGGGAAAGTCTACGAGCAGTACTTC. The variable domain in full, with the rest retrieved from reference TRBV15 and TRBJ2-7, is DAMVIQNPRYQVTQFGKPVTLSCSQTLNHNVMYWYQQKSSQAPKLLFHYYDKDFNNEADTPDNFQSRRPNTSFCFLDIRSPGLGDTAMYLCATSPLLGKVYEQYFGPGTRLTVT.